Listed below are T cell receptor beta chains from one sample, sequenced in a study of T-cell memory formation after mild COVID-19. TCRdb reanalysed the 5' RACE reads using MiXCR and keeps one entry per CDR3 protein. The sample contains about 400,000 distinct CDR3 sequences, approximately 24% of which appear only once. Sequenced: PBMCs or a T cell subset sorted from them (not recorded which). The receptor source for this set is an adult woman who had mild COVID-19 (a few samples of this study predate the infection). Cell type and time point are not known. The CDR3 runs from the conserved cysteine through the conserved F or W. The D gene is left open where the match is weak. Rows give clone size only sometimes, using once, few, many, or a class for an expanded clone.

abundance,d_gene,v_gene,j_gene,CDR3aa,CDR3nt
few,TRBD1,TRBV7-2,TRBJ1-6,CASSTGQANNSPLHF,TGTGCCAGCAGTACGGGACAGGCAAATAATTCACCCCTCCACTTT
many,-,TRBV12-3/TRBV12-4,TRBJ1-1,CASSLEAGMNTEAFF,TGTGCCAGCAGTTTGGAAGCGGGGATGAACACTGAAGCTTTCTTT
few,-,TRBV5-5,TRBJ2-2,CASSFGSSNTGELFF,TGTGCCAGCAGCTTCGGGAGCTCGAACACCGGGGAGCTGTTTTTT
-,-,TRBV18,TRBJ2-5,CASSPPNQETQYF,TGTGCCAGCTCACCACCGAATCAAGAGACCCAGTACTTC
-,-,TRBV9,TRBJ1-4,CASSVEGRNNEKLFF,TGTGCCAGCAGCGTCGAAGGACGGAATAATGAAAAACTGTTTTTT
few,-,TRBV12-3/TRBV12-4,TRBJ2-7,CASSTRFRDKFGYEQYF,TGTGCCAGCAGTACGCGGTTTCGGGATAAGTTCGGTTACGAGCAGTACTTC
many,-,TRBV20-1,TRBJ2-7,CSASQGLGSSYEQYF,TGCAGTGCCTCCCAGGGACTGGGGAGCTCCTACGAGCAGTACTTC
many,TRBD2,TRBV27,TRBJ2-1,CASRRTSRNEQFF,TGTGCCAGCAGGCGGACTAGCCGCAATGAGCAGTTCTTC
-,-,TRBV19,TRBJ1-1,CASAPVDRLNTEAFF,TGTGCCAGTGCACCCGTGGACAGACTGAACACTGAAGCTTTCTTT
-,-,TRBV30,TRBJ2-1,CAWSHAGEQFF,TGTGCCTGGAGCCATGCCGGTGAGCAGTTCTTC
-,TRBD2,TRBV28,TRBJ2-1,CASSSPGLAGVSSYNEQFF,TGTGCCAGCAGTTCCCCCGGACTAGCGGGAGTTAGCTCCTACAATGAGCAGTTCTTC
few,-,TRBV15,TRBJ2-1,CATSRDNEQFF,TGTGCCACCAGCAGAGATAATGAGCAGTTCTTC
many,-,TRBV7-6,TRBJ2-2,CASSFSLGRELFF,TGTGCCAGCAGCTTCTCCCTAGGGCGGGAGCTGTTTTTT
-,-,TRBV6-2/TRBV6-3,TRBJ1-1,CASSYVGSAEAFF,TGTGCCAGCAGTTACGTGGGTAGCGCTGAAGCTTTCTTT
few,TRBD2,TRBV2,TRBJ2-3,CASRDPGLKSTDTQYF,TGTGCCAGCAGAGATCCGGGACTAAAAAGCACAGATACGCAGTATTTT
-,TRBD1,TRBV30,TRBJ1-4,CAWSRTGVGEKLFF,TGTGCCTGGAGTCGAACAGGGGTCGGTGAAAAACTGTTTTTT
-,TRBD2,TRBV12-3/TRBV12-4,TRBJ2-1,CASSLVPGGHNEQFF,TGTGCCAGCAGTTTAGTCCCGGGAGGGCACAATGAGCAGTTCTTC
few,-,TRBV11-2,TRBJ2-7,CASSLLSAEYF,TGTGCCAGCAGCTTATTGTCGGCGGAGTACTTC
-,TRBD2,TRBV11-2,TRBJ2-7,CASSTAGGGYEQYF,TGTGCCAGCAGCACGGCGGGCGGGGGATACGAGCAGTACTTC
-,-,TRBV5-1,TRBJ2-7,CASSVGIGSYEQYF,TGCGCCAGCAGTGTGGGGATAGGAAGTTACGAGCAGTACTTC
-,TRBD2,TRBV7-2,TRBJ2-2,CASSSGPSGTNTGELFF,TGTGCCAGCAGCTCGGGACCTAGCGGGACGAACACCGGGGAGCTGTTTTTT
-,-,TRBV19,TRBJ2-2,CATGHNTGELFF,TGTGCCACCGGACATAACACCGGGGAGCTGTTTTTT
once,-,TRBV3-1,TRBJ2-3,CASSQRGSRADTQYF,TGTGCCAGCAGCCAGAGGGGGTCCAGGGCAGATACGCAGTATTTT
many,TRBD1,TRBV5-1,TRBJ2-1,CASSPRDRTTYLGSYNEQFF,TGCGCCAGCAGCCCACGGGACAGAACCACCTACCTGGGCTCCTACAATGAGCAGTTCTTC
many,-,TRBV25-1,TRBJ2-7,CASSEGRAEQYF,TGTGCCAGCAGTGAAGGTAGGGCCGAGCAGTACTTC
few,TRBD2,TRBV12-3/TRBV12-4,TRBJ2-2,CATQVLAGGPIVNGELFF,TGTGCCACCCAAGTCTTAGCGGGAGGGCCGATTGTTAACGGGGAGCTGTTTTTT
-,TRBD2,TRBV9,TRBJ2-3,CASSVEGGGTDTQYF,TGTGCCAGCAGCGTAGAGGGAGGGGGCACAGATACGCAGTATTTT
-,TRBD1,TRBV29-1,TRBJ1-3,CSVEAGLDRAGNTIYF,TGCAGCGTTGAAGCCGGCCTAGACAGGGCTGGAAACACCATATATTTT
-,TRBD1,TRBV7-9,TRBJ1-1,CATSTGGDTEAFF,TGTGCCACTTCTACAGGGGGGGACACTGAAGCTTTCTTT
few,-,TRBV11-2,TRBJ2-7,CASSRRDTGPEQYF,TGTGCCAGCAGCCGCCGGGACACCGGACCCGAGCAGTACTTC
few,-,TRBV5-1,TRBJ2-2,CASSGGRSNTGELFF,TGCGCCAGCAGCGGGGGGAGATCGAACACCGGGGAGCTGTTTTTT
many,-,TRBV11-2,TRBJ2-3,CASSLESGRGKKDTQYF,TGTGCCAGCAGCTTAGAGTCTGGACGGGGGAAAAAAGATACGCAGTATTTT
-,-,TRBV20-1,TRBJ2-1,CSARQHWSSYNEQFF,TGCAGTGCTAGACAACACTGGAGCTCCTACAATGAGCAGTTCTTC
-,-,TRBV24-1,TRBJ2-3,CATSNGGGAADTQYF,TGTGCCACCAGTAATGGGGGGGGGGCGGCGGATACGCAGTATTTT
-,-,TRBV10-3,TRBJ1-1,CAISASANTEAFF,TGTGCCATCAGTGCGTCGGCGAACACTGAAGCTTTCTTT
-,TRBD2,TRBV3-1,TRBJ2-7,CASSQGGTSGGEQYF,TGTGCCAGCAGCCAAGGGGGGACTAGCGGGGGCGAGCAGTACTTC
few,-,TRBV4-1,TRBJ2-1,CASSPGLGAEQFF,TGCGCCAGCAGCCCAGGGCTAGGCGCCGAGCAGTTCTTC
many,-,TRBV10-3,TRBJ1-2,CASSDGNYGYTF,TGTGCCAGTTCGGACGGGAACTATGGCTACACCTTC
-,TRBD2,TRBV5-5,TRBJ2-3,CASSQHGGDTDTQYF,TGTGCCAGCAGCCAGCACGGGGGGGACACAGATACGCAGTATTTT
few,-,TRBV5-1,TRBJ2-7,CASKKQGYEQYF,TGCGCCAGCAAAAAACAGGGTTACGAGCAGTACTTC
few,-,TRBV12-3/TRBV12-4,TRBJ1-1,CASSFPPAFF,TGTGCCAGCAGTTTCCCTCCCGCTTTCTTT
few,-,TRBV7-6,TRBJ2-2,CASSLAGALRTGELFF,TGTGCCAGCAGCTTAGCGGGGGCGCTCCGGACCGGGGAGCTGTTTTTT
-,-,TRBV7-2,TRBJ1-2,CASSADGFLLSYGYTF,TGTGCCAGCAGCGCGGACGGATTCTTACTGTCTTATGGCTACACCTTC
few,-,TRBV24-1,TRBJ2-1,CATSDLGDIEFF,TGTGCCACCAGTGATTTGGGTGACATTGAATTCTTC
few,TRBD2,TRBV12-3/TRBV12-4,TRBJ2-1,CASSFSGGAGDEQFF,TGTGCCAGCAGTTTCTCCGGGGGGGCGGGGGATGAGCAGTTCTTC